The table lists the clone carrying this T cell receptor beta chain with a few counts. The data originate from a study of technical replicates of blood from a handful of donors. This table comes from immunoSEQ multiplex PCR, and its TCRdb copy is limited to in-frame clones, with some not included. The sample contains under 85,000 clones, around 94% of which appear only once. The CDR3 loop spans 13 amino acids. Trimming shortened V by 5 bases and J by 2 bases, and 10 bases separated the two germline ends. Germline CDR1 is MNHNS and CDR2 is SASEGT. V is TRBV6-1 and J is TRBJ2-7; maybe TRBD2 (7 bases). Sequenced sample: T cells isolated from PBMCs. The source of this sequence is a human donor in good health. DNA of the CDR3: TGTGCCAGCAGTCCCGGGGGGCCCTACGAGCAGTACTTC. Encoded protein: CASSPGGPYEQYF.